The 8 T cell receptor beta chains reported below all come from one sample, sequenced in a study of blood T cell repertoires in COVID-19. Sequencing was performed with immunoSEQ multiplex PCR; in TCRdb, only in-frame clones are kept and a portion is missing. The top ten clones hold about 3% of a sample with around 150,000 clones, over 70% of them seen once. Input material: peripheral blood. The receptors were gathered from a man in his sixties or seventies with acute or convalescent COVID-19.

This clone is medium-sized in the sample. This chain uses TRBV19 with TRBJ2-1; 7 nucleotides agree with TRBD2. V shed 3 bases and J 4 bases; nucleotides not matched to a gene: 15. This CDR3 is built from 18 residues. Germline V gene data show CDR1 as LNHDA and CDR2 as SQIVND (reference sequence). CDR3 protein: CASSILVGGRASYNEQFF. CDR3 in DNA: TGTGCCAGTAGTATTTTAGTAGGTGGGAGGGCCTCATACAATGAGCAGTTCTTC.

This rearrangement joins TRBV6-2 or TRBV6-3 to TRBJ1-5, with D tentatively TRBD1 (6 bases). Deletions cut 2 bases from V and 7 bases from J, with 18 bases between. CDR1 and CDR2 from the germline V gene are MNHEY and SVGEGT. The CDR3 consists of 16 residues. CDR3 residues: CASSYGFGSGEQPQHF. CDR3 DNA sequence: TGTGCCAGCAGTTACGGATTTGGGTCAGGGGAACAGCCCCAGCATTTT.

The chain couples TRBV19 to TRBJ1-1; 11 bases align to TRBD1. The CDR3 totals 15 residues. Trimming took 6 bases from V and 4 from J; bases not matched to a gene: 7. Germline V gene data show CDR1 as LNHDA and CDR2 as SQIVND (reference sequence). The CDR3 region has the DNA TGTGCCAGTAGGCCGGACAGGGGGCGAAGCACTGAAGCTTTCTTT. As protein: CASRPDRGRSTEAFF.

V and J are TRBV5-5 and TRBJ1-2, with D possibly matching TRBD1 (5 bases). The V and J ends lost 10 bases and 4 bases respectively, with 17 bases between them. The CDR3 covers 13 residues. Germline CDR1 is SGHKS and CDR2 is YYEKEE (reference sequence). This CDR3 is CAGEEGLGYGYTF. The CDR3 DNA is TGTGCCGGAGAGGAGGGGTTGGGCTATGGCTACACCTTC.

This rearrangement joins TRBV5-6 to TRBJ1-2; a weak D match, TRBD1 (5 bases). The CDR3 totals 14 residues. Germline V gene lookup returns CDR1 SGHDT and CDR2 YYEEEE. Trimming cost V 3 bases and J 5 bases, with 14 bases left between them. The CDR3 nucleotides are TGTGCCAGCAGCTCTCGGGGGTTAATGTATGGCTACACCTTC. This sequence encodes CASSSRGLMYGYTF.

The CDR3 DNA reads TGTGCCAGCAGCCGGGGGCAGAGAAATCAGCCCCAGCATTTT. It codes for CASSRGQRNQPQHF. V usage is TRBV3-1 (or the pseudogene TRBV3-2) and J usage is TRBJ1-5, with a tentative D call TRBD1 (6 bases). The germline V gene encodes CDR1 LGHDT and CDR2 YNNKEL (reference sequence). V lost 4 bases, J lost 4 bases, and 11 bases lay in between. This CDR3 spans 14 amino acids.

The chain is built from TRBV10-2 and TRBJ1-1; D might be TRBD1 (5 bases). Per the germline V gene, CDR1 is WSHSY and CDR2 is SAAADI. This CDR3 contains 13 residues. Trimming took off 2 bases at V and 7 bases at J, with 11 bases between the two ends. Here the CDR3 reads CASSETGDLEAFF. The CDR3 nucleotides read TGCGCCAGCAGTGAGACAGGCGACCTTGAAGCTTTCTTT.

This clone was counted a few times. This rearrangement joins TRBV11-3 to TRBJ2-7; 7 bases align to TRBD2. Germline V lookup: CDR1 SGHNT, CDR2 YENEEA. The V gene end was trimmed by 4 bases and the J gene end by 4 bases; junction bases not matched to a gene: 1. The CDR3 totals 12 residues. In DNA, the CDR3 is TGTGCCAGCAGCTCTAGCGGATACGAGCAGTACTTC. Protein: CASSSSGYEQYF.